The clone carrying this T cell receptor beta chain was observed a handful of times. This entry comes from a study of CD8+ T cells in alopecia areata. About the study: Disease severity was quantified as SALT score of affected scalp area.

The V and J ends lost 5 bases and 3 bases, in that order; junction bases with no gene match: 8. Germline-derived CDR1 and CDR2 are MNHNY and SVGAGI (reference sequence). There are 15 residues in the CDR3. The treatment here: oral pan-JAK inhibitor, 5-10 mg twice daily. After isolation, RNA underwent reverse transcription to generate cDNA as the sequencing template. Method: immunoSEQ multiplex PCR; TCRdb's copy keeps in-frame clones and lacks some. This sample has approximately 180,000 clones; about three fifths occur once, and the top ten carry 16%. This TCR was recovered from a human donor with alopecia areata. This chain joins TRBV6-6 and TRBJ2-7; TRBD1 aligns across 9 bases. The sample here was CD4+ T cells sorted from blood, taken at approximately week 60, from a patient treated with tofacitinib. CDR3 in DNA: TGTGCCAGCAGTAACGGACAGGGGCCGAACTACGAGCAGTACTTC. Amino acid sequence: CASSNGQGPNYEQYF.